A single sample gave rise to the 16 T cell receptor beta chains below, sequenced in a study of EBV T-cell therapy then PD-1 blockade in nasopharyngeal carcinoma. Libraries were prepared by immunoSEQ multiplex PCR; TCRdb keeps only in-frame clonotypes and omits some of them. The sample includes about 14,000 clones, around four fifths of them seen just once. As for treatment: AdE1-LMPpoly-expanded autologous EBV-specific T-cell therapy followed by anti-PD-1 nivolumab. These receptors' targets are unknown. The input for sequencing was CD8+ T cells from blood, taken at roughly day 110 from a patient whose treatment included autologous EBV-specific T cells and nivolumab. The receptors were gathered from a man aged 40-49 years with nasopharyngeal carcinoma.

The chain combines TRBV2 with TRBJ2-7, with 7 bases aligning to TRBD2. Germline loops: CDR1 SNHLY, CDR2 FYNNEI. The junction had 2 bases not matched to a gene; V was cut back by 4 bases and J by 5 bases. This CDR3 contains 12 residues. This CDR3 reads CASSVGGDEQYF. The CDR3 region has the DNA TGTGCCAGCAGTGTGGGAGGGGACGAGCAGTACTTC.

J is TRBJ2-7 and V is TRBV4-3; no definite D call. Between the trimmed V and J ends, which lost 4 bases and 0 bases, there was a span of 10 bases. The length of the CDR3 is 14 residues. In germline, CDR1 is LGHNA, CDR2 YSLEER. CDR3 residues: CASSLRPYSYEQYF. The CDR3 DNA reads TGCGCCAGCAGCCTAAGGCCCTACTCCTACGAGCAGTACTTC.

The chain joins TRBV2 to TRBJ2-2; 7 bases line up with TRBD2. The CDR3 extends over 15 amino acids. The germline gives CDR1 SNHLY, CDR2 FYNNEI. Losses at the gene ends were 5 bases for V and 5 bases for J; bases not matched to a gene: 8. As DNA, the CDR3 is TGTGCCAGCAGTTCCCCCCCTAGCGGTACCGGGGAGCTGTTTTTT. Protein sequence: CASSSPPSGTGELFF.

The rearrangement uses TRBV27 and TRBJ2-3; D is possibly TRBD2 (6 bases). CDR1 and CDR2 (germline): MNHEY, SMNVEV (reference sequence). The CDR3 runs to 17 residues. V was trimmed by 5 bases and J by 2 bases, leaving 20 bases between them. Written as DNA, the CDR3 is TGTGCCAGCAGTGGACTACCACCTAAAATGAACACAGATACGCAGTATTTT. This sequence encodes CASSGLPPKMNTDTQYF.

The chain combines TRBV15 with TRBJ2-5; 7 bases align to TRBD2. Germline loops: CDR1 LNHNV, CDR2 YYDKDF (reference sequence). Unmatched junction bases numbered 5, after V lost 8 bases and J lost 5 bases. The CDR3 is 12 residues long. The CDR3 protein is CATSHGGETQYF. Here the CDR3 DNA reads TGTGCCACCTCTCACGGGGGGGAGACCCAGTACTTC.

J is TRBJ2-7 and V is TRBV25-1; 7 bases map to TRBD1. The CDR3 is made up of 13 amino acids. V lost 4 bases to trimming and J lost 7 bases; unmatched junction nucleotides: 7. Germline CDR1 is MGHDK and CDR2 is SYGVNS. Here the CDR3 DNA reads TGTGCCAGCAGTGTAACAGGGGCAGGAGAGCAGTACTTC. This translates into CASSVTGAGEQYF.

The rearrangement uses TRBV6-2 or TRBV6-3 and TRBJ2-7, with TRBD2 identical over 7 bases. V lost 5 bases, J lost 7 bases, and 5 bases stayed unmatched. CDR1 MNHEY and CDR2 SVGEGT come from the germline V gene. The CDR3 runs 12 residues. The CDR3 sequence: CASSSGTREQYF. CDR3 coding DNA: TGTGCCAGCAGTAGCGGGACGAGGGAGCAGTACTTC.

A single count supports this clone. This CDR3 reads CASSRRGQSYEQYF. The CDR3 DNA follows: TGTGCCAGCAGTCGAAGAGGACAGAGCTACGAGCAGTACTTC. The V and J genes are TRBV9 and TRBJ2-7, with D maybe TRBD1 (6 bases). Per the germline V gene, CDR1 is SGDLS and CDR2 is YYNGEE. The CDR3 has 14 amino acids. Between the trimmed V and J ends, which lost 5 bases and 3 bases, there was a span of 15 bases.

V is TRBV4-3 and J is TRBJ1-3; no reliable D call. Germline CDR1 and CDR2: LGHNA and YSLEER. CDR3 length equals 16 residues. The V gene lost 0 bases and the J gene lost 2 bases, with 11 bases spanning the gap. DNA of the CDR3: TGCGCCAGCAGCCAAGAAAGTAGGCTTACTGGAAACACCATATATTTT. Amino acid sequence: CASSQESRLTGNTIYF.

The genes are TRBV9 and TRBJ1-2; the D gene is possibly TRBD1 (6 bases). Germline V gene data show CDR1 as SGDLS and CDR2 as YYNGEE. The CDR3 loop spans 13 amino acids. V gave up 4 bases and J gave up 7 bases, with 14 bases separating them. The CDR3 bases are TGTGCCAGCAGCACGATTACAGGGTCTGGCTACACCTTC. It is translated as CASSTITGSGYTF.

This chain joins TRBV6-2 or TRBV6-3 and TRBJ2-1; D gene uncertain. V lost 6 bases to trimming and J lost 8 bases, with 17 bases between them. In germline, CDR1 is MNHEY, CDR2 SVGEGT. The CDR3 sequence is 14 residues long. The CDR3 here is CASSPNYVSDEQFF. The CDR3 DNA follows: TGTGCCAGCAGCCCTAATTACGTTTCGGATGAGCAGTTCTTC.

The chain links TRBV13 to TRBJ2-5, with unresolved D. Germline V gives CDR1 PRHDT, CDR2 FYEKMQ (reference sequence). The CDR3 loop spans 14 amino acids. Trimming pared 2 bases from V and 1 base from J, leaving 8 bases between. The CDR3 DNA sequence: TGTGCCAGCAGCTTAAGGCAGAGCCAAGAGACCCAGTACTTC. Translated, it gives CASSLRQSQETQYF.

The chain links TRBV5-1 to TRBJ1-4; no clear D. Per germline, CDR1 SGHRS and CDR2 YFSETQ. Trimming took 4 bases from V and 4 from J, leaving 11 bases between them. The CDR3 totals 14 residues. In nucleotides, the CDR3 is TGCGCCAGCAGCACGGACGGACTTAATGAAAAACTGTTTTTT. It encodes CASSTDGLNEKLFF.

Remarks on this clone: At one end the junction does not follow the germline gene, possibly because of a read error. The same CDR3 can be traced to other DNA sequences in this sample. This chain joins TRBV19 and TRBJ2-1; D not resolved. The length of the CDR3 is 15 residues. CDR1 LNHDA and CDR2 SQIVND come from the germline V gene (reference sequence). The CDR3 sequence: CASSIGSSSYNEQFF. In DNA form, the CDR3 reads TGTGCCAGCAGTATAGGCTCCAGCTCCTACAATGAGCAGTTCTTC.

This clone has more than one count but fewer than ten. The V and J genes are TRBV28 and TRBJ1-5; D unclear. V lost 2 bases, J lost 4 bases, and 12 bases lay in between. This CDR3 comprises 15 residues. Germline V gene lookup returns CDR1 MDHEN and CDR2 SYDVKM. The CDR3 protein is CASSLDGGQNQPQHF. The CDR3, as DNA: TGTGCCAGCAGTTTAGATGGAGGGCAGAATCAGCCCCAGCATTTT.

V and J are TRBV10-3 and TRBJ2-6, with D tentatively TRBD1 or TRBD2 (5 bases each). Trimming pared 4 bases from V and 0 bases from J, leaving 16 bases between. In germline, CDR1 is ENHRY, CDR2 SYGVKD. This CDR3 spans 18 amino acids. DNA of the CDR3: TGTGCCATCAGTGGACCGGGACGGCCCCCCTCTGGGGCCAACGTCCTGACTTTC. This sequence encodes CAISGPGRPPSGANVLTF.